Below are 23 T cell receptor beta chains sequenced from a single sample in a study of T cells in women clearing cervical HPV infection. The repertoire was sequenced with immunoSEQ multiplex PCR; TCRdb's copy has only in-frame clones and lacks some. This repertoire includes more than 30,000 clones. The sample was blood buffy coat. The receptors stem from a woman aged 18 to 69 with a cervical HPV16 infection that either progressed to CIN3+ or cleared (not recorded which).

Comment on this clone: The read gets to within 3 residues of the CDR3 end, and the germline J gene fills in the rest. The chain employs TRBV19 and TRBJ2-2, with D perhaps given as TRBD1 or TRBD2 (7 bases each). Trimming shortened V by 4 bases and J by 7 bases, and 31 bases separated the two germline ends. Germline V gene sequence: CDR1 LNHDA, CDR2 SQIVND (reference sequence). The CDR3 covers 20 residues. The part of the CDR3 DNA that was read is TGTGCCAGTAGTAAACACAGGGGATGGTCCGGGAGGACCCGAGGCGGGGAG. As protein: CASSKHRGWSGRTRGGE. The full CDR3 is CASSKHRGWSGRTRGGELFF.

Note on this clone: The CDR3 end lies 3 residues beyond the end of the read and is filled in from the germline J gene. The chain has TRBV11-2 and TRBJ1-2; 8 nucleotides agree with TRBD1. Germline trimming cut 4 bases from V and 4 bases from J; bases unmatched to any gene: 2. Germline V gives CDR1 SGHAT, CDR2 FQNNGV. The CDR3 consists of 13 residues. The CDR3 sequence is CASSWTGPYGYTF. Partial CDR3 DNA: TGTGCCAGCAGCTGGACAGGGCCCTATGGC.

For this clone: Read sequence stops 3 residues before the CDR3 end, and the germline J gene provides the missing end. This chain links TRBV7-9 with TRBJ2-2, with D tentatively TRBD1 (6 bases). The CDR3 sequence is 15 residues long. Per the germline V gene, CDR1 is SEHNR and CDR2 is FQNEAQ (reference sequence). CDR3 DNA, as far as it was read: TGTGCCAGCAGCCCAGGACAGACCTTTAATTCACCG. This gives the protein CASSPGQTFNSP. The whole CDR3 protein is CASSPGQTFNSPLFF.

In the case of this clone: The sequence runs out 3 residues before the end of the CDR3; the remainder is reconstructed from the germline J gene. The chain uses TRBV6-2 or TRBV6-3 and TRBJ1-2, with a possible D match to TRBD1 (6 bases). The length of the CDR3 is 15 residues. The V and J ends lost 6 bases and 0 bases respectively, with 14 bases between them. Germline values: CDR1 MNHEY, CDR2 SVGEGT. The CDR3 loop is CASRPGGSPNYGYTF. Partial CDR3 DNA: TGTGCCAGCAGGCCGGGGGGCTCGCCTAACTATGGC.

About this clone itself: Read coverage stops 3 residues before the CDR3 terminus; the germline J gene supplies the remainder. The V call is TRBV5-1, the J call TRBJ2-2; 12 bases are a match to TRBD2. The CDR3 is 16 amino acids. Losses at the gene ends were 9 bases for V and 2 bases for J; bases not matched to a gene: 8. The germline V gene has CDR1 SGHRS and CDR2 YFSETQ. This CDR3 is CATATSGSPNTGELFF. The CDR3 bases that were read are TGCGCCACCGCGACTAGCGGGAGCCCTAACACCGGGGAG.

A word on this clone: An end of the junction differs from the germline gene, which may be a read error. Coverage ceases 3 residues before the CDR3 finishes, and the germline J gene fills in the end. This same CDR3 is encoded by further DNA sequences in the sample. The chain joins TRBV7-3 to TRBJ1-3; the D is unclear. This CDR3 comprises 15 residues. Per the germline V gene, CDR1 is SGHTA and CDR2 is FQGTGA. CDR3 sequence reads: CASSLSGGSGNTIYF. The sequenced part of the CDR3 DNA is TGTGCCAGCAGCTTAAGCGGTGGCTCTGGAAACACG.

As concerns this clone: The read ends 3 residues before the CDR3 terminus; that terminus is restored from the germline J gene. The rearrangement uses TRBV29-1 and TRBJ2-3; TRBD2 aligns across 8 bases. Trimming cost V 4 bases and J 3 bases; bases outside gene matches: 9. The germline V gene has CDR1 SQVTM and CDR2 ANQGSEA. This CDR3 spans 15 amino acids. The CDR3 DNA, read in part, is TGCAGCGTTGCCCTCCGGGGGGGTGAGACAGATACG. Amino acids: CSVALRGGETDT. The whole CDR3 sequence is CSVALRGGETDTQYF.

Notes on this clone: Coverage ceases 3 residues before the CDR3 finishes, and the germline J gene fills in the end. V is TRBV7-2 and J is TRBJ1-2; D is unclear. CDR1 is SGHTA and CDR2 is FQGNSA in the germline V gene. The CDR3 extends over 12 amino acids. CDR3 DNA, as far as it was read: TGTGCCAGCAGCCCCCCCTACTACGAC. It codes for CASSPPYYD. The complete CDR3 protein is CASSPPYYDYTF.

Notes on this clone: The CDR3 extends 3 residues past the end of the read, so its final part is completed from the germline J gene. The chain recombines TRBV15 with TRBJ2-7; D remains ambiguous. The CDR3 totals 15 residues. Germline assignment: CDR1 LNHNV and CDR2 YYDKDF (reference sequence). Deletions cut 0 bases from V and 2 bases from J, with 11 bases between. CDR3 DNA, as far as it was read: TGTGCCACCAGCAGAGAGCGTAACTACCCCTACGAG. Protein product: CATSRERNYPYE. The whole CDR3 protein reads CATSRERNYPYEQYF.

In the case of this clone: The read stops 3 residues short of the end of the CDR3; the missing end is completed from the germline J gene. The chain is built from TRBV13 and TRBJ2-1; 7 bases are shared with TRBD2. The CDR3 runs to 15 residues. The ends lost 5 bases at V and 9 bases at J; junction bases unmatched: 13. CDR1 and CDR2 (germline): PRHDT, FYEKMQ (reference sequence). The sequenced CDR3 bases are TGTGCCAGCAGCGCCCGAGGACTAGTCAGAAGTGAG. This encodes CASSARGLVRSE. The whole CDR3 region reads CASSARGLVRSEQFF. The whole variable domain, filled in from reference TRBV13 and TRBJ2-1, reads AAGVIQSPRHLIKEKRETATLKCYPIPRHDTVYWYQQGPGQDPQFLISFYEKMQSDKGSIPDRFSAQQFSDYHSELNMSSLELGDSALYFCASSARGLVRSEQFFGPGTRLTVL.

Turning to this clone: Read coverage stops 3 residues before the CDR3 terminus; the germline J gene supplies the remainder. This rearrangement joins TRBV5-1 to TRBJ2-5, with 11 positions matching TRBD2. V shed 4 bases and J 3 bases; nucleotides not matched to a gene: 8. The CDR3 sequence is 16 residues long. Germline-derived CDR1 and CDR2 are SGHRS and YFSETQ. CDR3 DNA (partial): TGCGCCAGCAGCCTGGGGACTAGCGGATATAAAGAGACC. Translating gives CASSLGTSGYKET. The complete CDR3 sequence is CASSLGTSGYKETQYF.

The sequenced CDR3 bases are TGTGCCAGCAGTCCATCCTCCTACGAG. This encodes CASSPSSYE. The whole CDR3 is CASSPSSYEQYF. This chain links TRBV28 with TRBJ2-7, with D uncertain. Read data end 3 residues before the CDR3 end; the end is taken from the germline J gene. The ends were cut back, 5 bases at V and 0 bases at J, with 5 bases in the middle. The CDR3 is made up of 12 amino acids. Germline V gives CDR1 MDHEN, CDR2 SYDVKM.

The CDR3 loop is CASSPGTSGIYEQYF. Incomplete CDR3 DNA: TGTGCCAGCAGCCCAGGGACTAGCGGGATCTACGAG. This chain joins TRBV5-4 and TRBJ2-7, with 13 bases fitting TRBD2. The read stops 3 residues short of the end of the CDR3; the missing end is completed from the germline J gene. The CDR3 length is 15 residues. Trimming cost V 4 bases and J 3 bases; bases outside gene matches: 4. The germline V gene encodes CDR1 SGHNT and CDR2 YYREEE (reference sequence). Together with reference TRBV5-4 and TRBJ2-7, the CDR3 gives the full variable domain: ETGVTQSPTHLIKTRGQQVTLRCSSQSGHNTVSWYQQALGQGPQFIFQYYREEENGRGNFPPRFSGLQFPNYSSELNVNALELDDSALYLCASSPGTSGIYEQYFGPGTRLTVT.

CDR3 protein: CASSTTTTGQVVGYTF. The DNA read from the CDR3 is TGCGCCAGCAGCACAACCACGACGGGACAGGTGGTGGGC. This chain links TRBV5-1 with TRBJ1-2, with 8 bases aligning to TRBD1. The read falls 3 residues short of the CDR3 end, and the missing part is taken from the germline J gene. This CDR3 has 16 residues. The V gene's germline CDR1 is SGHRS and CDR2 YFSETQ.

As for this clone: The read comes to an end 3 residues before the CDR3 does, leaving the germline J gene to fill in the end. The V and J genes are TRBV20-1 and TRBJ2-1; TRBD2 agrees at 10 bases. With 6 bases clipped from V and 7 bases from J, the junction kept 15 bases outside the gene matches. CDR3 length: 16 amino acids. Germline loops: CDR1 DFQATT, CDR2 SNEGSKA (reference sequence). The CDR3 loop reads CSAPPPLAGEWNEQFF. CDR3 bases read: TGCAGTGCCCCACCCCCCCTAGCGGGAGAATGGAATGAG.

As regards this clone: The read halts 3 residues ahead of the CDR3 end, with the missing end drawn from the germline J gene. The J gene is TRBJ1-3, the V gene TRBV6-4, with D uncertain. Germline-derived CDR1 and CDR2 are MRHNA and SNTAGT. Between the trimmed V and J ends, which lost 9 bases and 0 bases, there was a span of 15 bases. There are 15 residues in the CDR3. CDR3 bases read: TGTGCCAGGCTCATACAGAAAACCTCTGGAAACACC. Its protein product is CARLIQKTSGNT. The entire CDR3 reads CARLIQKTSGNTIYF.

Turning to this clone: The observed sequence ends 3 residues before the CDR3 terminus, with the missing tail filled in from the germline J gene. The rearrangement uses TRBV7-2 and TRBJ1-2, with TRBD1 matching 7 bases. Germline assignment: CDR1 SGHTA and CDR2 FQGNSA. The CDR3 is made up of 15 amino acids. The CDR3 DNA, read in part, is TGTGCCAGCAGCGCATCAGGGGGTAGCACAGATACC. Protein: CASSASGGSTDT. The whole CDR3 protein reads CASSASGGSTDTYTF. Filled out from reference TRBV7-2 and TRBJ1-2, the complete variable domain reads GAGVSQSPSNKVTEKGKDVELRCDPISGHTALYWYRQSLGQGLEFLIYFQGNSAPDKSGLPSDRFSAERTGGSVSTLTIQRTQQEDSAVYLCASSASGGSTDTYTFGSGTRLTVV.

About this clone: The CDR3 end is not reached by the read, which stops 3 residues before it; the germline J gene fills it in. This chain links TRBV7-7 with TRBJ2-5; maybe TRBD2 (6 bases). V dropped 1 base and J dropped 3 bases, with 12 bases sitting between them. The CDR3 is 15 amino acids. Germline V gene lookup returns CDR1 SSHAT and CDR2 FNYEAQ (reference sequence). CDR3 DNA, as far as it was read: TGTGCCAGCAGCTTAGGGCTGGCGGGAAAAGAGACC. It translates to CASSLGLAGKET. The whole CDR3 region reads CASSLGLAGKETQYF.

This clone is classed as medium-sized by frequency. CDR3: CSARGIWRTSGGTDTQYF. Partial CDR3 DNA: TGCAGTGCTAGAGGTATTTGGAGGACTAGCGGGGGTACAGATACG. This chain connects TRBV20-1 to TRBJ2-3, with 13 bases that match TRBD2. The sequence runs out 3 residues before the end of the CDR3; the remainder is reconstructed from the germline J gene. Germline V gives CDR1 DFQATT, CDR2 SNEGSKA (reference sequence). The CDR3 totals 18 residues. V trimming: 1 base; J trimming: 3 bases; junction bases outside the gene matches: 10.

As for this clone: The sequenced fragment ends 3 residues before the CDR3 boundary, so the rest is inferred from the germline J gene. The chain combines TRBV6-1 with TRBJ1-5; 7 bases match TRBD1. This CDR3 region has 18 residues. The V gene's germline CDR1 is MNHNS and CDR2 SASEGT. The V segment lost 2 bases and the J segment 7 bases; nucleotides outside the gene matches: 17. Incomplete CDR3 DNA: TGTGCCAGCAGTGAAAGGCCCTCCTACATAGGGGGCAGGCAGCCC. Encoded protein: CASSERPSYIGGRQP. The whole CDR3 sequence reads CASSERPSYIGGRQPQHF.

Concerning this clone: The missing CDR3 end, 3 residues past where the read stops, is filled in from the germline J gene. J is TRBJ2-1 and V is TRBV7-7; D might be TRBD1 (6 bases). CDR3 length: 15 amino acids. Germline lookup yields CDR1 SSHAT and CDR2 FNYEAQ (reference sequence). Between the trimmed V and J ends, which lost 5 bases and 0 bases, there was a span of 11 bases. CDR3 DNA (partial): TGTGCCAGCAGCGTGGACAGCAGCTCCTACAATGAG. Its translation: CASSVDSSSYNE. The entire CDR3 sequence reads CASSVDSSSYNEQFF.

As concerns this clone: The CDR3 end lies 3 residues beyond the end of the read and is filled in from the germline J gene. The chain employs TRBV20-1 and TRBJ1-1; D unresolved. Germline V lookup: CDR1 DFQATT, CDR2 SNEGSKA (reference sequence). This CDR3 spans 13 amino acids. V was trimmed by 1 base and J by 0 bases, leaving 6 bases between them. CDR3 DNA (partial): TGCAGTGCTAGAGCCAGTATGAACACTGAA. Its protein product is CSARASMNTE. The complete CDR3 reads CSARASMNTEAFF.

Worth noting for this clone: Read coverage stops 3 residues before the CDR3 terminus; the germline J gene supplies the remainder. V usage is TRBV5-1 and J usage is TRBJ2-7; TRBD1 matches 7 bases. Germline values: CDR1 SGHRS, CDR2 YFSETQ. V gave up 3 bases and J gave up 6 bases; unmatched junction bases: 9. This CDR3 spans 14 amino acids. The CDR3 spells CASSSRDRAAEQYF. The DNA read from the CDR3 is TGCGCCAGCAGCTCAAGAGACAGGGCAGCCGAG.